This record covers a single T cell receptor beta chain. The sample comes from a study of blood T cell repertoires in COVID-19. For the study at large: The origin of the acute and convalescent COVID-19 samples was the United States, Italy and Spain. PBMCs, B-cell-depleted T cells, or T cells provided the cDNA or gDNA that made up the material.

Germline CDR1 SGHNT, CDR2 YYREEE (reference sequence). The V end was cut by 0 bases, the J end by 0 bases, with 5 bases between. The CDR3 runs to 14 residues. Clones were sequenced by immunoSEQ multiplex PCR, and TCRdb holds only the in-frame ones, with some missing. The sample includes about 100,000 clones, about 91% seen only once; the top ten take roughly 4.3%. Sequencing used peripheral blood. V and J are TRBV5-4 and TRBJ2-3; no clear D gene. The clonotype was recovered from a man between 18 and 29 years old with acute or convalescent COVID-19. DNA for the CDR3: TGTGCCAGCAGCTTGGTTGGCAGCACAGATACGCAGTATTTT. This sequence encodes CASSLVGSTDTQYF.